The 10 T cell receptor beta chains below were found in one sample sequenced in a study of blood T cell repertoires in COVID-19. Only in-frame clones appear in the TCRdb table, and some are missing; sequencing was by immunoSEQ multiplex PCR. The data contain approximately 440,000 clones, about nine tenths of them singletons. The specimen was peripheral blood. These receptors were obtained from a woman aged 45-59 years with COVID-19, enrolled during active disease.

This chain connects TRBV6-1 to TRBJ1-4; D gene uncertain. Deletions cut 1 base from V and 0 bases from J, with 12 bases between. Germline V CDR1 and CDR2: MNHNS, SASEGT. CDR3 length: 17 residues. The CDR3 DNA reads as TGTGCCAGCAGTGAAGAAGCAGGAGGAGCAACTAATGAAAAACTGTTTTTT. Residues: CASSEEAGGATNEKLFF.

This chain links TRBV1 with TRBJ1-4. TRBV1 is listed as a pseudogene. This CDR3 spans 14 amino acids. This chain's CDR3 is CTSSQDPSNEKLFF. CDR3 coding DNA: TGCACCAGCAGCCAAGATCCGTCTAATGAAAAACTGTTTTTT.

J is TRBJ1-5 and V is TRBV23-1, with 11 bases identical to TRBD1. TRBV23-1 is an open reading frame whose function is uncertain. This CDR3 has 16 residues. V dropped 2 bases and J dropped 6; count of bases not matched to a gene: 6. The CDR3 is CASSQAGQGASQPQHF. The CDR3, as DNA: TGCGCCAGCAGTCAAGCAGGACAGGGGGCGAGTCAGCCCCAGCATTTT.

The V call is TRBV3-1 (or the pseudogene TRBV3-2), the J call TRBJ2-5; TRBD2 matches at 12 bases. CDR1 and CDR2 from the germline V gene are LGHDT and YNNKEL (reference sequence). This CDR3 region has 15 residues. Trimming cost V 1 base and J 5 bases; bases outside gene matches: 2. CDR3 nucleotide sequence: TGTGCCAGCAGCCAAGGGCTAGCGGGGGGGGAGACCCAGTACTTC. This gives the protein CASSQGLAGGETQYF.

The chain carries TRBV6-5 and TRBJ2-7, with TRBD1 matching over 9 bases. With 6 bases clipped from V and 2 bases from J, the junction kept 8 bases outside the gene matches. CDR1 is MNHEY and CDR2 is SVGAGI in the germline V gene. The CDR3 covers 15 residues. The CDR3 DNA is TGTGCCAGCAGCGTACAGGGGGCCCACCCCTACGAGCAGTACTTC. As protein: CASSVQGAHPYEQYF.

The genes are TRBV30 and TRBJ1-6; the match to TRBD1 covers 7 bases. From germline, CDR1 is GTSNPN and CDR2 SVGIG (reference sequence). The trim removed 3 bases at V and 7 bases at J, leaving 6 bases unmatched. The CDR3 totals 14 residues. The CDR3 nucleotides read TGTGCCTGGAGCCCGGGACAGCGAAATTCACCCCTCCACTTT. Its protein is CAWSPGQRNSPLHF. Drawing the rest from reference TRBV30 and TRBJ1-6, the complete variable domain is SQTIHQWPATLVQPVGSPLSLECTVEGTSNPNLYWYRQAAGRGLQLLFYSVGIGQISSEVPQNLSASRPQDRQFILSSKKLLLSDSGFYLCAWSPGQRNSPLHFGNGTRLTVT.

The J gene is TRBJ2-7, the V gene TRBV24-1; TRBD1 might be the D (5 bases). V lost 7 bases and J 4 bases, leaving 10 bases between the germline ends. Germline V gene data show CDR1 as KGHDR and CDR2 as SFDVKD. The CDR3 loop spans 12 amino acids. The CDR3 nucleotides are TGTGCCACCAGCTCCGACAGATACGAGCAGTACTTC. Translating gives CATSSDRYEQYF.

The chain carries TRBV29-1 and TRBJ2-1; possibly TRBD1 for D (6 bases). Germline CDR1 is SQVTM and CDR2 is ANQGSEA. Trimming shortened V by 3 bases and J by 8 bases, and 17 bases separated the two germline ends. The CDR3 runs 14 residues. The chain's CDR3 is CSVDRTAINDEQFF. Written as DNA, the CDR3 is TGCAGCGTTGACAGGACAGCGATTAATGATGAGCAGTTCTTC.

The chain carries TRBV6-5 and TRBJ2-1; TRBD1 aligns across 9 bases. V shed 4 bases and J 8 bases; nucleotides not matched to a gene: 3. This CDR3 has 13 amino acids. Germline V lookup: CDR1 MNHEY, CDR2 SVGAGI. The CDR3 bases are TGTGCCAGCAGTTTTACAGGGGGCGATGAGCAGTTCTTC. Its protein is CASSFTGGDEQFF.

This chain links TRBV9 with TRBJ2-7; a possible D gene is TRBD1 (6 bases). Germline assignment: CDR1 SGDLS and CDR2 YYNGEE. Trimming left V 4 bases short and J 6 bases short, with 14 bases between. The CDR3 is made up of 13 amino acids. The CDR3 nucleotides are TGTGCCAGCAGCTTTAGCCTAGGGGGCGAGCAGTACTTC. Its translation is CASSFSLGGEQYF.